A selection of T cell receptor beta chains follows, all from one sample in a study of blood T cell repertoires in COVID-19. The protocol was immunoSEQ multiplex PCR, while the TCRdb copy is restricted to in-frame clones and leaves out a portion. The table shows 65,000 to 90,000 clones, with roughly 87% occurring only once. Sequencing used peripheral blood. The receptors shown here come from a man in his fifties with acute or convalescent COVID-19. The CDR3 runs from the conserved cysteine through the conserved F or W. The order of the fields is D gene, V gene, J gene, clone size, CDR3 protein, CDR3 DNA. A D gene is named only where the DNA matches it firmly. Clone size, where shown, is once, few, many, or a class for clones that have expanded.

NA	TRBV4-2	TRBJ1-5	few	CASSRRAGFQPQHF	TGTGCCAGCAGCCGACGGGCAGGGTTTCAGCCCCAGCATTTT
NA	TRBV2	TRBJ1-2	NA	CASTAGGVNYGYTF	TGTGCCAGCACCGCCGGCGGGGTTAACTATGGCTACACCTTC
NA	TRBV14	TRBJ1-2	NA	CASSSGTNYGYTF	TGTGCCAGCAGCTCCGGGACTAACTATGGCTACACCTTC
TRBD1	TRBV5-4	TRBJ1-6	NA	CASSSPGGPNSPLHF	TGTGCCAGCAGCTCCCCAGGGGGCCCGAATTCACCCCTCCACTTT
TRBD1	TRBV14	TRBJ1-4	NA	CASSPRTGSREKLFF	TGTGCCAGCAGCCCGCGGACAGGTTCCAGGGAAAAACTGTTTTTT
NA	TRBV27	TRBJ2-1	NA	CASSLFSVFFGGDNEQFF	TGTGCCAGCAGTTTATTCTCGGTGTTTTTTGGCGGGGACAATGAGCAGTTCTTC
TRBD2	TRBV7-6	TRBJ2-3	NA	CASSPGTSGSATDTQYF	TGTGCCAGCAGCCCCGGGACTAGCGGGTCCGCCACAGATACGCAGTATTTT
TRBD1	TRBV7-2	TRBJ2-7	NA	CASRLGQIGHEQYF	TGTGCCAGCAGACTGGGACAGATAGGGCACGAGCAGTACTTC
NA	TRBV2	TRBJ2-3	NA	CATRTGGAVDTQYF	TGTGCCACACGGACTGGGGGCGCGGTAGATACGCAGTATTTT
TRBD2	TRBV19	TRBJ2-3	once	CASRERGGTDTQYF	TGTGCCAGTAGAGAGCGGGGGGGCACAGATACGCAGTATTTT
NA	TRBV11-1	TRBJ2-7	NA	CASSQRQVFTHEQYF	TGTGCCAGCAGCCAAAGACAGGTCTTTACCCACGAGCAGTACTTC
NA	TRBV6-5	TRBJ1-6	NA	CASSPWGGSPLHF	TGTGCCAGCAGCCCGTGGGGGGGCTCACCCCTCCACTTT
NA	TRBV9	TRBJ2-3	NA	CASSVGPGLSTDTQYF	TGTGCCAGCAGCGTAGGTCCCGGACTTAGCACAGATACGCAGTATTTT
NA	TRBV5-6	TRBJ1-1	NA	CASSQPTGPNTEAFF	TGTGCCAGCAGCCAACCGACAGGACCCAACACTGAAGCTTTCTTT
TRBD1	TRBV7-9	TRBJ1-1	NA	CASSYTQPGQGEAFF	TGTGCCAGCAGTTACACCCAACCGGGACAGGGAGAAGCTTTCTTT
TRBD2	TRBV19	TRBJ2-7	NA	CASSIGGGIGEQYF	TGTGCCAGTAGTATAGGGGGAGGGATTGGCGAGCAGTACTTC
NA	TRBV4-2	TRBJ1-2	few	CASSQDAGQASWGYTF	TGTGCCAGCAGCCAAGATGCAGGGCAGGCATCTTGGGGCTACACCTTC
NA	TRBV6-1	TRBJ1-2	few	CASSEKRQQYGYTF	TGTGCCAGCAGTGAAAAGAGACAACAATATGGCTACACCTTC
TRBD1	TRBV5-1	TRBJ1-2	NA	CASSLSGTGGGYTF	TGCGCCAGCAGCTTGTCGGGGACAGGAGGTGGCTACACCTTC
NA	TRBV6-2/TRBV6-3	TRBJ2-2	NA	CASSYTRSTGELFF	TGTGCCAGCAGTTACACTCGGAGCACCGGGGAGCTGTTTTTT
NA	TRBV30	TRBJ1-4	NA	CAWSVQVREKLFF	TGTGCCTGGAGTGTACAGGTGCGGGAAAAACTGTTTTTT
NA	TRBV7-9	TRBJ1-1	NA	CASTLGGSTEAFF	TGTGCCAGCACCCTCGGGGGAAGCACTGAAGCTTTCTTT
NA	TRBV9	TRBJ1-1	NA	CASSVGARNEAFF	TGTGCCAGCAGCGTAGGCGCCAGGAATGAAGCTTTCTTT
TRBD1	TRBV5-1	TRBJ1-2	NA	CASSLEGAGGYTF	TGCGCCAGCAGCTTAGAGGGGGCGGGTGGCTACACCTTC
NA	TRBV5-1	TRBJ2-3	NA	CASRPLTGDTQYF	TGCGCCAGCAGGCCATTGACAGGAGATACGCAGTATTTT
NA	TRBV27	TRBJ1-5	NA	CASSLSWQANQPQHF	TGTGCCAGCAGTTTATCTTGGCAGGCTAATCAGCCCCAGCATTTT
TRBD2	TRBV7-2	TRBJ2-7	NA	CASSLGLVEQYF	TGTGCCAGCAGCTTGGGACTAGTCGAGCAGTACTTC
TRBD1	TRBV9	TRBJ1-2	NA	CASSGRPGQGFGYTF	TGTGCCAGCAGCGGGAGACCGGGACAGGGGTTTGGCTACACCTTC
NA	TRBV12-3/TRBV12-4	TRBJ2-3	NA	CASSFIFSDTQYF	TGTGCCAGCAGTTTTATTTTCTCAGATACGCAGTATTTT
NA	TRBV2	TRBJ2-2	few	CASSESRSSTGELFF	TGTGCCAGCAGTGAATCGCGTTCGTCCACCGGGGAGCTGTTTTTT
NA	TRBV20-1	TRBJ2-3	NA	CSAREGSPQYF	TGCAGTGCTAGAGAGGGCAGCCCGCAGTATTTT
TRBD1	TRBV29-1	TRBJ1-2	NA	CSVLPGQGYGYTF	TGCAGCGTTCTACCGGGACAGGGATACGGCTACACCTTC
NA	TRBV10-3	TRBJ2-1	NA	CAISEAEYNEQFF	TGTGCCATCAGTGAGGCAGAATACAATGAGCAGTTCTTC
TRBD1	TRBV6-5	TRBJ1-2	NA	CASSYQTGRYGYTF	TGTGCCAGCAGCTACCAGACAGGGAGATATGGCTACACCTTC
TRBD1	TRBV15	TRBJ2-1	once	CATSRRQGRNEQFF	TGTGCCACCAGCAGGCGACAGGGGAGGAATGAGCAGTTCTTC
TRBD2	TRBV4-2	TRBJ2-3	NA	CASSPHAGGQTDTQYF	TGTGCCAGCAGCCCCCATGCGGGGGGGCAGACAGATACGCAGTATTTT
TRBD2	TRBV19	TRBJ2-2	NA	CASVTSGGTGELFF	TGTGCCAGCGTGACTAGCGGGGGTACCGGGGAGCTGTTTTTT
NA	TRBV7-2	TRBJ1-2	NA	CASSLSRSGGSGYTF	TGTGCCAGCAGCTTAAGTCGATCGGGGGGGAGCGGCTACACCTTC
TRBD1	TRBV5-4	TRBJ1-2	NA	CASSSRTHRGPGGYTF	TGTGCCAGCAGCTCAAGGACCCACAGGGGACCCGGAGGCTACACCTTC
NA	TRBV10-3	TRBJ2-1	NA	CAIRPSGSSYNEQFF	TGTGCCATCAGGCCCTCGGGGAGCTCCTACAATGAGCAGTTCTTC
NA	TRBV19	TRBJ1-2	few	CASTRDRYGYTF	TGTGCCAGTACCAGGGATCGGTATGGCTACACCTTC
TRBD1	TRBV4-1	TRBJ1-1	NA	CASSQDETGRNTEAFF	TGCGCCAGCAGCCAAGACGAGACAGGGCGGAACACTGAAGCTTTCTTT
TRBD2	TRBV3-1/TRBV3-2	TRBJ2-1	NA	CASSPMVGGGSGNEQFF	TGTGCCAGCAGCCCCATGGTGGGGGGGGGTTCGGGTAATGAGCAGTTCTTC
NA	TRBV5-1	TRBJ1-2	NA	CASSSGDNYGYTF	TGCGCCAGCAGCTCCGGGGATAACTATGGCTACACCTTC
NA	TRBV18	TRBJ1-2	NA	CASSGQGRDSYGYTF	TGTGCCAGCTCTGGACAAGGACGGGACTCATATGGCTACACCTTC
TRBD1	TRBV11-2	TRBJ1-6	NA	CASSANQGQGGSPLHF	TGTGCCAGCAGCGCGAACCAGGGACAGGGGGGTTCACCCCTCCACTTT
NA	TRBV28	TRBJ1-5	NA	CASARGRRDHQPQHF	TGTGCCAGCGCCCGAGGAAGGAGAGATCATCAGCCCCAGCATTTT
NA	TRBV2	TRBJ1-3	few	CASSTTASGNTIYF	TGTGCCAGCAGTACAACAGCCTCTGGAAACACCATATATTTT
NA	TRBV29-1	TRBJ1-1	NA	CSVVAGVRAEAFF	TGCAGCGTTGTGGCGGGGGTACGGGCTGAAGCTTTCTTT
NA	TRBV5-1	TRBJ2-5	NA	CASTPQTGFGTQYF	TGCGCCAGCACCCCCCAGACAGGTTTCGGGACCCAGTACTTC
TRBD2	TRBV2	TRBJ2-5	NA	CASSPGNLAAFQETQYF	TGTGCCAGCAGTCCTGGGAACCTAGCGGCGTTCCAAGAGACCCAGTACTTC
TRBD2	TRBV9	TRBJ2-3	NA	CASSVEPSGVSDTQYF	TGTGCCAGCAGCGTAGAGCCTAGCGGGGTATCGGATACGCAGTATTTT
TRBD1	TRBV10-3	TRBJ1-5	NA	CAISGQVSNQPQHF	TGTGCCATCTCGGGACAGGTTAGCAATCAGCCCCAGCATTTT
NA	TRBV23-1	TRBJ1-2	NA	CASTRGFGYGYTF	TGCGCCAGCACTAGGGGGTTTGGCTATGGCTACACCTTC
TRBD1	TRBV4-2	TRBJ1-2	NA	CASSQVGDSPNYGYTF	TGTGCCAGCAGCCAAGTGGGGGACAGCCCTAACTATGGCTACACCTTC